This T cell receptor (beta chain) was identified during a study of beta chain features in type 1 diabetes. Background on the study: Patients were similar to healthy donors in age and gender (as well as in cell yields).

Study-wide points: Shorter TCRB CDR3s, moderately but significantly so, marked every one of the four CD4+ subsets in Type 1 diabetes patients.

The entirety of the isolated RNA underwent reverse transcription, so expressed TCRB transcripts were sequenced. TCRdb keeps only in-frame clones here, not all; method: immunoSEQ multiplex PCR. Of approximately 100,000 clones in the sample, 40% were seen once. This CDR3 comprises 13 residues. Trimming took off 7 bases at V and 1 base at J, with 12 bases between the two ends. Germline loops: CDR1 SGHRS, CDR2 YFSETQ. The sample holds a few counts of this clone. The antigen remains undetermined. Sequencing input: stem cell memory CD4+ T cells from blood. The source of this sequence is a woman younger than 30 in good health. V usage is TRBV5-1 and J usage is TRBJ2-7, with D possibly matching TRBD1 (6 bases). The CDR3 region has the DNA TGCGCCAGCGGTCCGACAGGTTCCTACGAGCAGTACTTC. It codes for CASGPTGSYEQYF.